Presented here are 22 T cell receptor beta chains from one specimen sequenced in a study of T cell responses to AZD1222 COVID-19 vaccine. Data came from immunoSEQ multiplex PCR; TCRdb stores just in-frame clones and leaves some out. The sample includes some 250,000 clones, about 94% of them seen just once. Specimen: peripheral blood, collected 28 days after the second AZD1222 dose. The receptors here all came from an adult who received the AZD1222 COVID-19 vaccine.

This chain joins TRBV6-1 and TRBJ1-2; 8 nucleotides agree with TRBD1. The CDR3 is 18 amino acids. J lost 1 base, V lost 3 bases, and 13 bases had no gene match. CDR1 and CDR2 from the germline V gene are MNHNS and SASEGT. The CDR3 coding sequence is TGTGCCAGCAGTGACCAGAGGACAGGGCTGAAGATTAACTATGGCTACACCTTC. It yields the protein CASSDQRTGLKINYGYTF.

The rearrangement uses TRBV5-1 and TRBJ2-6, with a weak D call TRBD1 (5 bases). Trimming pared 0 bases from V and 1 base from J, leaving 11 bases between. The CDR3 is 17 amino acids. CDR1 is SGHRS and CDR2 is YFSETQ in the germline V gene. The CDR3 DNA reads as TGCGCCAGCAGCTTGGCTGTTGGGGCTTCTGGGGCCAACGTCCTGACTTTC. Encoded protein: CASSLAVGASGANVLTF.

There are a few counts of this clone. The J gene is TRBJ1-2, the V gene TRBV4-1; 7 bases line up with TRBD1. Unmatched junction bases numbered 8, after V lost 2 bases and J lost 8 bases. This CDR3 is built from 14 residues. Germline-derived CDR1 and CDR2 are MGHRA and YSYEKL. CDR3 sequence: CASSQIRDSRGYTF. CDR3 DNA sequence: TGCGCCAGCAGCCAAATCCGGGACAGCAGGGGCTACACCTTC.

The chain is built from TRBV7-2 and TRBJ2-4; D possibly matches TRBD1 or TRBD2 (5 bases each). Per germline, CDR1 SGHTA and CDR2 FQGNSA. CDR3 size: 14 residues. Trimming removed 1 base from V and 8 bases from J, with 12 bases in between. In DNA, the CDR3 is TGTGCCAGCAGCTTAGGGGTGGGGGACGACATTCAGTACTTC. Protein sequence: CASSLGVGDDIQYF.

V gene TRBV11-3 combines with J gene TRBJ1-1; a possible D gene is TRBD1 (6 bases). Trimming pared 1 base from V and 5 bases from J, leaving 11 bases between. CDR3 length equals 14 residues. The germline CDR1 and CDR2 sequences are SGHNT and YENEEA. CDR3 sequence reads: CASSLGEGETEAFF. CDR3 nucleotides: TGTGCCAGCAGCTTAGGAGAGGGGGAAACTGAAGCTTTCTTT.

The V call is TRBV28, the J call TRBJ2-5, with 8 bases aligning to TRBD2. CDR3 length: 13 residues. CDR1 MDHEN and CDR2 SYDVKM come from the germline V gene. J gave up 5 bases and V 10 bases, and 9 bases lay outside the gene matches. CDR3 loop: CAIRRGAVETQYF. CDR3 nucleotides: TGTGCCATCAGGCGGGGGGCGGTGGAGACCCAGTACTTC.

V gene TRBV7-9 combines with J gene TRBJ1-2; no definite D call. CDR1 SEHNR and CDR2 FQNEAQ come from the germline V gene (reference sequence). The CDR3 runs 12 residues. Trimming removed 5 bases at V and 6 bases at J, with 10 bases between. The CDR3 DNA follows: TGTGCCAGCAGCCCTTCTCGTGATGGCTACACCTTC. Translation: CASSPSRDGYTF.

The chain links TRBV5-1 to TRBJ1-4; D may be TRBD1 (6 bases). The V end lost 5 bases, the J end lost 4 bases, and 12 bases lay between the germline ends. There are 14 residues in the CDR3. CDR1 and CDR2 (germline): SGHRS, YFSETQ. This CDR3 is CASSLGQNNEKLFF. The CDR3 nucleotides are TGCGCCAGCAGTTTAGGACAGAATAATGAAAAACTGTTTTTT.

The V gene is TRBV3-1 (or the pseudogene TRBV3-2), the J gene TRBJ1-2, with TRBD1 identical over 9 bases. Per germline, CDR1 LGHDT and CDR2 YNNKEL (reference sequence). J lost 8 bases, V lost 1 base, and 17 bases had no gene match. CDR3 length: 18 residues. This CDR3 reads CASSQARGQGGLLGGYTF. The CDR3, as DNA: TGTGCCAGCAGCCAAGCGAGGGGACAGGGAGGTCTCTTAGGGGGCTACACCTTC.

This chain links TRBV6-5 with TRBJ2-2; D remains ambiguous. The CDR3 consists of 12 residues. Germline V gene lookup returns CDR1 MNHEY and CDR2 SVGAGI. Trimming took off 0 bases at V and 11 bases at J, with 7 bases between the two ends. CDR3 amino acids: CASSYSGSELFF. In nucleotides, the CDR3 is TGTGCCAGCAGTTACTCAGGAAGTGAGCTGTTTTTT.

The table lists this clone with a count of one. The gene calls are TRBV18 and TRBJ2-7; a weak D match, TRBD2 (6 bases). V lost 6 bases and J 6 bases, leaving 18 bases between the germline ends. The CDR3 consists of 14 residues. Germline V gene data show CDR1 as KGHSH and CDR2 as LQKENI. The CDR3 loop reads CASSAGTGRFEQYF. The CDR3 DNA sequence: TGTGCCAGCTCGGCGGGGACCGGTCGGTTCGAGCAGTACTTC.

The gene calls are TRBV9 and TRBJ2-1; 7 bases are a match to TRBD1. The ends lost 2 bases at V and 4 bases at J; junction bases unmatched: 3. CDR1 is SGDLS and CDR2 is YYNGEE in the germline V gene. This CDR3 region has 14 residues. The CDR3 nucleotides are TGTGCCAGCAGCGTCCGACAGGGATACAATGAGCAGTTCTTC. It translates to CASSVRQGYNEQFF.

This chain uses TRBV5-4 with TRBJ2-2, with D possibly being TRBD1 (7 bases). Germline V lookup: CDR1 SGHNT, CDR2 YYREEE (reference sequence). Between the trimmed V and J ends, which lost 6 bases and 6 bases, there was a span of 18 bases. This CDR3 is built from 15 residues. The CDR3 sequence is CASTEGQRGAGELFF. Written as DNA, the CDR3 is TGTGCCAGCACCGAGGGACAGAGGGGGGCCGGGGAGCTGTTTTTT.

V is TRBV30 and J is TRBJ1-1, with D perhaps matching TRBD1 (5 bases). The CDR3 has 13 residues. V gave up 5 bases and J gave up 3 bases, with 13 bases separating them. CDR1 and CDR2 from the germline V gene are GTSNPN and SVGIG (reference sequence). The CDR3 sequence is CAWSAGTHTEAFF. Written as DNA, the CDR3 is TGTGCCTGGTCCGCAGGGACCCACACTGAAGCTTTCTTT.

V usage is TRBV19 and J usage is TRBJ2-6; no firm D call. Germline CDR1 is LNHDA and CDR2 is SQIVND (reference sequence). This CDR3 has 13 residues. Trimming left V 3 bases short and J 15 bases short, with 15 bases between. CDR3 sequence reads: CASSIGRPSSLTF. DNA for the CDR3: TGTGCCAGTAGTATCGGCAGGCCATCCAGCCTGACTTTC.

The chain combines TRBV28 with TRBJ1-6, with D unclear. Germline V gene sequence: CDR1 MDHEN, CDR2 SYDVKM. The V and J ends lost 8 bases and 9 bases respectively, with 14 bases between them. The CDR3 runs to 13 residues. In nucleotides, the CDR3 is TGTGCCAGCGGGTTAGCTGAGATTTCACCCCTCCACTTT. It is translated as CASGLAEISPLHF.

Remarks on this clone: The sample contains more than one DNA sequence encoding this CDR3. The chain combines TRBV29-1 with TRBJ1-2; weak D call: TRBD1 (6 bases). Germline-derived CDR1 and CDR2 are SQVTM and ANQGSEA. The CDR3 is made up of 11 amino acids. Trimming left V 4 bases short and J 4 bases short, with 7 bases between. CDR3 region: CSVGDTYGYTF. The CDR3 DNA reads as TGCAGCGTTGGGGACACCTATGGCTACACCTTC.

This chain connects TRBV19 to TRBJ1-2, with a possible D match to TRBD1 (5 bases). The CDR3 is made up of 15 amino acids. CDR1 is LNHDA and CDR2 is SQIVND in the germline V gene (reference sequence). V was trimmed by 5 bases and J by 2 bases, leaving 15 bases between them. For the CDR3, the DNA is TGTGCCAGTAGTGCGGCCTCAGCAGGGAACTATGGCTACACCTTC. It translates to CASSAASAGNYGYTF.

This clone turned up a few times. The rearrangement uses TRBV18 and TRBJ2-7, with 7 positions matching TRBD1. The CDR3 has 16 residues. After removal of 3 bases from V and 11 bases from J, the junction contained 19 bases not matched to a gene. Germline V gives CDR1 KGHSH, CDR2 LQKENI. DNA of the CDR3: TGTGCCAGCTCACCGCCGGTTAGACAGGGTTTCGTCAGAAAGTACTTC. Translating gives CASSPPVRQGFVRKYF.

Only one count was recorded for this clone. The chain has TRBV3-1 (or the pseudogene TRBV3-2) and TRBJ1-1, with D unclear. This CDR3 has 13 amino acids. Germline assignment: CDR1 LGHDT and CDR2 YNNKEL (reference sequence). Trimming cost V 6 bases and J 5 bases, with 13 bases left between them. The CDR3 region is CASSRGGPTEAFF. CDR3 nucleotides: TGTGCCAGCAGTCGGGGAGGGCCAACTGAAGCTTTCTTT.

This clone appeared once. The V call is TRBV6-5, the J call TRBJ2-7; TRBD2 matches at 8 bases. This CDR3 is 13 amino acids long. Germline CDR1 and CDR2: MNHEY and SVGAGI. V trimming: 5 bases; J trimming: 7 bases; junction bases outside the gene matches: 7. CDR3 coding DNA: TGTGCCAGCAGTCGGGGGGGGTCTGGGGAGCAGTACTTC. This codes for CASSRGGSGEQYF.

CDR3 protein: CASSEGTGELFF. For the CDR3, the DNA is TGTGCCAGCAGCGAAGGTACCGGGGAGCTGTTTTTT. The chain employs TRBV7-9 and TRBJ2-2; no reliable D call. Trimming took off 5 bases at V and 5 bases at J, with 6 bases between the two ends. Germline loops: CDR1 SEHNR, CDR2 FQNEAQ (reference sequence). The CDR3 runs to 12 residues.